The TCR beta chain under discussion was sequenced for a study of blood T cell repertoires in COVID-19. Study-level background: COVID-19 samples, acute and convalescent, were from the United States, Italy and Spain.

The CDR3 extends over 13 amino acids. V was cut by 6 bases and J by 2 bases, with 10 bases left in between. The germline V gene encodes CDR1 SNHLY and CDR2 FYNNEI. Original processing methods: Reference gene primer amplification yielded estimated nucleated cell counts. TCRdb's copy holds only in-frame clones and misses some; the assay was immunoSEQ multiplex PCR. The DNA gave D and trimming, while V, J and clone size come from that table. The sample shows approximately 270,000 clones, approximately 83% of them seen only once. The sequencing input was peripheral blood. The J gene is TRBJ2-5, the V gene TRBV2; tentatively, D is TRBD2 (5 bases). The TCR comes from a woman in her seventies with acute or convalescent COVID-19. This CDR3 is CASRDWEQETQYF. The CDR3 DNA reads TGTGCCAGCAGGGACTGGGAACAAGAGACCCAGTACTTC.